The 20 T cell receptor beta chains below were found in one sample sequenced in a study of T cells in Graves' hyperthyroidism and ophthalmopathy. TCR beta CDR3 regions were amplified from RNA. Using the HTBI primer set, a first-round RT-PCR was run on the TCR CDR3. One entry per CDR3 protein results from TCRdb running MiXCR on the multiplex PCR reads. The data show about 500,000 distinct CDR3 sequences, with about an eighth seen just once and 15% to 20% held by the top ten. Material for sequencing was blood. These receptor sequences come from a woman between 18 and 29 years old with Graves' hyperthyroidism.

This clonotype was detected only a few times. V is TRBV27 and J is TRBJ1-1, with a weak D call TRBD1 (5 bases). Trimming shortened V by 7 bases and J by 4 bases, and 16 bases separated the two germline ends. The CDR3 is made up of 14 amino acids. The germline gives CDR1 MNHEY, CDR2 SMNVEV (reference sequence). CDR3 protein: CASKGARFGTEAFF. For the CDR3, the DNA is TGTGCCAGCAAAGGGGCGCGGTTTGGCACTGAAGCTTTCTTT.

V gene TRBV18 combines with J gene TRBJ1-5; D is unresolved. Germline loops: CDR1 KGHSH, CDR2 LQKENI. With 3 bases removed from V and 6 bases from J, the gap between germline ends came to 9 bases. The CDR3 has 13 residues. The CDR3 nucleotides read TGTGCCAGCTCACCCGAACAGCTTCAGCCCCAGCATTTT. It yields the protein CASSPEQLQPQHF.

This clonotype showed up many times. The chain recombines TRBV10-3 with TRBJ2-1; maybe TRBD2 (5 bases). This CDR3 is built from 15 residues. V dropped 3 bases and J dropped 12 bases, with 21 bases sitting between them. The germline CDR1 and CDR2 sequences are ENHRY and SYGVKD. CDR3 sequence: CAISDTSGTPSWQFF. The CDR3 DNA follows: TGTGCCATCAGTGACACCAGCGGCACCCCTTCATGGCAGTTCTTC.

The J gene is TRBJ2-7, the V gene TRBV6-2 or TRBV6-3, with 9 nucleotides matching TRBD1. The length of the CDR3 is 14 residues. V shed 5 bases and J 5 bases; nucleotides not matched to a gene: 7. Germline CDR1 reads MNHEY; CDR2 reads SVGEGT. This CDR3 is CASSAGDRAHEQYV. The DNA of the CDR3 is TGTGCCAGCAGTGCTGGGGACAGGGCCCACGAGCAGTACGTC.

This clonotype was picked up many times. One junction end disagrees with the germline gene, perhaps due to a read error. The V and J genes are TRBV5-1 and TRBJ1-1; D perhaps matches TRBD1 (5 bases). Germline V gives CDR1 SGHRS, CDR2 YFSETQ. This CDR3 is 14 amino acids long. The CDR3 is CASSLSGLDTEALF. CDR3 nucleotides: TGCGCCAGCAGCTTGTCGGGATTGGACACTGAAGCTCTCTTT.

In this sample, this clonotype turned up a few times. The gene calls are TRBV14 and TRBJ1-1, with D unclear. From germline, CDR1 is SGHDN and CDR2 FVKESK. This CDR3 is built from 13 residues. Trimming left V 3 bases short and J 0 bases short, with 5 bases between. The CDR3 is CASSHSVNTEAFF. CDR3 bases: TGTGCCAGCAGCCACTCGGTGAACACTGAAGCTTTCTTT.

The chain links TRBV5-1 to TRBJ1-3, with D perhaps matching TRBD1 (6 bases). The CDR3 spans 15 residues. Looked up from germline, CDR1 is SGHRS and CDR2 is YFSETQ. V was cut by 0 bases and J by 4 bases, with 11 bases left in between. CDR3 DNA sequence: TGCGCCAGCAGCTTGGTGGGGGCATTAGGAAACACCATATATTTT. Protein product: CASSLVGALGNTIYF.

The sample holds many counts of this clonotype. This chain links TRBV6-1 with TRBJ2-7; 7 bases match TRBD2. The CDR3 length is 15 residues. After removal of 8 bases from V and 5 bases from J, the junction contained 15 bases not matched to a gene. CDR1 MNHNS and CDR2 SASEGT come from the germline V gene. The CDR3 reads CASGGFAGEINEQYV. The CDR3 DNA reads as TGTGCCAGCGGAGGTTTTGCGGGAGAAATTAACGAGCAGTACGTC.

Only a few counts were recorded for this clonotype. The CDR3 here is CASSSDSNPPFYEQYF. The DNA for the CDR3 is TGTGCCAGCAGCTCCGACAGCAACCCGCCATTCTACGAGCAGTACTTC. V usage is TRBV13 and J usage is TRBJ2-7; maybe TRBD1 (5 bases). The CDR3 totals 16 residues. V lost 4 bases and J 3 bases, leaving 19 bases between the germline ends. Per germline, CDR1 PRHDT and CDR2 FYEKMQ (reference sequence).

This clonotype was counted many times. The chain uses TRBV9 and TRBJ1-6; D possibly corresponds to TRBD1 (5 bases). Per the germline V gene, CDR1 is SGDLS and CDR2 is YYNGEE. The CDR3 is made up of 15 amino acids. V dropped 0 bases and J dropped 10 bases, with 14 bases sitting between them. In DNA, the CDR3 is TGTGCCAGCAGCGTAGATCCAGGGAATGACTCACCCCTCCACTTT. Its translation: CASSVDPGNDSPLHF.

In the case of this clonotype: A much larger clone lies a single base off, so this may be a read error. The chain uses TRBV3-1 and TRBJ2-7; 12 nucleotides align to TRBD2. J was trimmed by 6 bases and V by 0 bases; bases with no gene match: 12. This CDR3 has 18 amino acids. Germline V CDR1 and CDR2: LGHDT, YNNKEL (reference sequence). Here the CDR3 DNA reads TGTGCCAGCAGCCAAGATCGCCCTTTCACTAGCGGGAGGAGCGAGCAGTACTTC. This codes for CASSQDRPFTSGRSEQYF.

The chain combines TRBV4-1 with TRBJ1-6, with D possibly TRBD1 on 5 matching bases. Germline loops: CDR1 MGHRA, CDR2 YSYEKL. Trimming stripped 3 bases from V and 6 bases from J, with 12 bases between. CDR3 length: 15 residues. CDR3 bases: TGCGCCAGCAGCCAGACACGGGGGAGTAATTCACCCCTCCACTTT. Translating gives CASSQTRGSNSPLHF.

This clonotype was seen only a few times. The chain links TRBV20-1 to TRBJ2-3; D unresolved. Trimming pared 4 bases from V and 0 bases from J, leaving 8 bases between. This CDR3 spans 13 amino acids. Germline CDR1 is DFQATT and CDR2 is SNEGSKA (reference sequence). The CDR3 DNA reads TGCAGTGCTACAGACCCTAGCACAGATACGCAGTATTTT. Amino acid sequence: CSATDPSTDTQYF.

In the case of this clonotype: A read error may explain this, as a much larger clone is one base away. V usage is TRBV20-1 and J usage is TRBJ2-7, with D unresolved. CDR1 DFQATT and CDR2 SNEGSKA come from the germline V gene (reference sequence). The CDR3 is 13 residues long. The CDR3 DNA reads TGCAGTGCTAGAGTAGGTTTCTCCTACGGGCAGTACTTC. Translation gives CSARVGFSYGQYF.

This clonotype showed up just a few times. A single base separates this from a much larger clone, so it may be a read error. The V and J genes are TRBV3-1 and TRBJ1-1; D is uncertain. The germline CDR1 and CDR2 sequences are LGHDT and YNNKEL (reference sequence). With 2 bases removed from V and 5 bases from J, the gap between germline ends came to 12 bases. CDR3 length: 14 residues. The DNA of the CDR3 is TGTGCCAGCAGCCAACCGGGTCAGACTACTGAAGCTTTCTTT. Amino acid sequence: CASSQPGQTTEAFF.

The chain combines TRBV6-1 with TRBJ2-1; D unclear. The CDR3 runs 13 residues. Trimming took 7 bases from V and 9 from J, leaving 16 bases between them. Germline V gene lookup returns CDR1 MNHNS and CDR2 SASEGT. The CDR3 protein is CASTLSESSEQFF. CDR3 DNA: TGTGCCAGCACTTTATCCGAGTCGTCTGAGCAGTTCTTC.

The chain has TRBV3-1 and TRBJ2-3; D might be TRBD2 (7 bases). V was trimmed by 5 bases and J by 4 bases, leaving 22 bases between them. The germline V gene encodes CDR1 LGHDT and CDR2 YNNKEL (reference sequence). The CDR3 consists of 17 residues. CDR3 region: CASSEVSAGAGADTQYF. The CDR3 nucleotides read TGTGCCAGCAGCGAAGTTTCCGCGGGGGCGGGGGCAGATACGCAGTATTTT.

This clonotype occurred many times. The chain links TRBV29-1 to TRBJ1-2, with 8 nucleotides matching TRBD1. The CDR3 is 15 amino acids. Trimming cost V 1 base and J 3 bases; bases outside gene matches: 7. CDR1 and CDR2 from the germline V gene are SQVTM and ANQGSEA. The CDR3 sequence is CSVEAPGGYDYGYTF. The CDR3 nucleotides read TGCAGCGTTGAAGCCCCAGGGGGCTACGACTATGGCTACACCTTC.

In its sample, this clonotype was seen many times. The V call is TRBV3-1, the J call TRBJ2-1; D gene uncertain. The CDR3 is 17 residues long. V lost 0 bases, J lost 2 bases, and 14 bases lay in between. The V gene's germline CDR1 is LGHDT and CDR2 YNNKEL (reference sequence). The CDR3 here is CASSQDIGLTPYNEQFF. The CDR3 nucleotides are TGTGCCAGCAGCCAAGATATAGGGCTAACCCCCTACAATGAGCAGTTCTTC.

This clonotype was observed many times. V is TRBV20-1 and J is TRBJ2-3, with 7 nucleotides matching TRBD1. CDR3 size: 14 residues. The germline V gene encodes CDR1 DFQATT and CDR2 SNEGSKA (reference sequence). V trimming: 4 bases; J trimming: 6 bases; junction bases outside the gene matches: 10. CDR3 sequence: CSATMTGTWDTQYF. Here the CDR3 DNA reads TGCAGTGCTACGATGACAGGGACATGGGATACGCAGTATTTT.